Described below is a single T cell receptor beta chain sequence and its context. This sample is part of a study of OX40 agonist ivuxolimab in advanced cancers. The CDR3 runs 15 residues. Germline-derived CDR1 and CDR2 are LGHNA and YSLEER. The V and J ends lost 5 bases and 0 bases, in that order; junction bases with no gene match: 4. TCRdb's table, derived via immunoSEQ multiplex PCR, lists solely in-frame clones and lacks some. This sample yields 70,000 or so clones, of which roughly 89% are seen a single time; about 10% belongs to the top ten. This sequence originates from an adult with an advanced solid tumor such as melanoma, head and neck, liver or kidney cancer. Source: CD4+ or CD8+ T cells sorted from blood, taken in a trial of the OX40 agonist ivuxolimab. The chain links TRBV4-3 to TRBJ2-3; 8 bases are a match to TRBD2. The CDR3 sequence: CASSSSGSSTDTQYF. DNA of the CDR3: TGCGCCAGCAGCTCTAGCGGGTCTAGCACAGATACGCAGTATTTT.